The source of this T cell receptor (beta chain) is a study of blood T cells in healthy people across ages. Using a J-beta primer mix together with a sample-barcoded 5' primer, a second PCR was run for roughly 7 to 11 cycles. Each CDR3 protein gets one entry after TCRdb re-called the 5' RACE reads with MiXCR. The repertoire holds around 800,000 distinct CDR3 sequences, with 20% to 30% as singletons. Germline V gene lookup returns CDR1 KGHDR and CDR2 SFDVKD. The CDR3 is 14 residues long. The V gene lost 5 bases and the J gene lost 5 bases, with 11 bases spanning the gap. This same sample was also part of a study on T cells of mothers and their children. That source adds: Three mothers and their six children, all healthy Caucasians, donated.

This clonotype originated in a boy aged 5 to 17 in good health. Source material: blood. The chain carries TRBV24-1 and TRBJ2-2, with D possibly called TRBD1 or TRBD2 (5 bases each). In nucleotides, the CDR3 is TGTGCCACCAGTGGGGCAGGGACGACCGGGGAGCTGTTTTTT. Residues: CATSGAGTTGELFF.